Listed here are 27 T cell receptor beta chains from one sample, sequenced in a study of patients and donors after allogeneic stem cell transplantation. TCRdb processed the RT-PCR reads anew with MiXCR; each CDR3 protein has one entry. The repertoire holds about 400,000 distinct CDR3 sequences, with around 15% as singletons. Material: blood, either unsorted or a sorted T cell fraction (not recorded which). The receptors derive from a human donor who was either an allogeneic HSCT recipient or a stem cell or donor lymphocyte infusion donor (not recorded which). It is not recorded whose cells these are; they may come from a transplant donor.

There are a few counts of this clonotype. The chain uses TRBV3-1 and TRBJ2-1, with 8 bases identical to TRBD2. Trimming removed 0 bases from V and 4 bases from J; junction bases left unmatched: 11. The CDR3 consists of 18 residues. Germline values: CDR1 LGHDT, CDR2 YNNKEL (reference sequence). The CDR3 DNA sequence: TGTGCCAGCAGCCAAGATCAGGCCCTAGCGGGCTTTTACAATGAGCAGTTCTTC. It encodes CASSQDQALAGFYNEQFF.

This clonotype was counted ten times or more. This chain connects TRBV15 to TRBJ2-3; 9 nucleotides align to TRBD1. CDR3 length: 16 residues. Germline CDR1 is LNHNV and CDR2 is YYDKDF (reference sequence). Germline trimming cut 6 bases from V and 1 base from J; bases unmatched to any gene: 8. In DNA, the CDR3 is TGTGCCACCAGTGCGGGCCGACAGGGGGGCACAGATACGCAGTATTTT. Its protein is CATSAGRQGGTDTQYF.

The CDR3 bases are TGTGCCAGTATTCGGGTGGGAATGAACACTGAAGCTTTCTTT. This gives the protein CASIRVGMNTEAFF. V usage is TRBV19 and J usage is TRBJ1-1; no clear D gene. The CDR3 contains 14 residues. V was clipped by 7 bases and J by 0 bases, with 12 bases between them. Per germline, CDR1 LNHDA and CDR2 SQIVND (reference sequence).

This clonotype has just a few counts. This chain uses TRBV4-2 with TRBJ2-3; unclear D gene. Germline lookup yields CDR1 LGHNA and CDR2 YNFKEQ. This CDR3 has 13 amino acids. Between the trimmed V and J ends, which lost 0 bases and 6 bases, there was a span of 7 bases. CDR3 nucleotide sequence: TGTGCCAGCAGCCAAGAGTCGAAGGATACGCAGTATTTT. Its protein is CASSQESKDTQYF.

There are a few counts of this clonotype. This chain uses TRBV20-1 with TRBJ1-2, with TRBD1 matching 8 bases. This CDR3 region has 14 residues. The germline V gene encodes CDR1 DFQATT and CDR2 SNEGSKA (reference sequence). With V trimmed by 2 bases and J by 8 bases, 10 bases remained unmatched. In DNA, the CDR3 is TGCAGTGCTAGACCCTTGGACAGGGTGGGAGGCTACACCTTC. Translated: CSARPLDRVGGYTF.

This clonotype was detected ten times or more. The chain joins TRBV10-3 to TRBJ2-1, with a possible D match to TRBD1 (5 bases). CDR3 length equals 14 residues. Per germline, CDR1 ENHRY and CDR2 SYGVKD. V gave up 3 bases and J gave up 5 bases, with 11 bases separating them. The CDR3 loop reads CAISDGHRNNEQFF. The CDR3 DNA is TGTGCCATCAGTGATGGCCACAGGAACAATGAGCAGTTCTTC.

The chain couples TRBV5-6 to TRBJ2-5; the D gene is possibly TRBD2 (6 bases). Germline V gene data show CDR1 as SGHDT and CDR2 as YYEEEE. Trimming stripped 3 bases from V and 2 bases from J, with 17 bases between. The CDR3 length is 16 residues. CDR3 in DNA: TGTGCCAGCAGCTGGAAGCGGGCGTCAAAACAAGAGACCCAGTACTTC. It codes for CASSWKRASKQETQYF.

This clonotype was found many times. This chain connects TRBV5-1 to TRBJ2-7; 7 positions match TRBD1. Germline values: CDR1 SGHRS, CDR2 YFSETQ. V lost 0 bases to trimming and J lost 2 bases; unmatched junction nucleotides: 2. The CDR3 is made up of 14 amino acids. The CDR3 nucleotides read TGCGCCAGCAGCTTGGATGGGACAGCCTACGAGCAGTACTTC. It specifies CASSLDGTAYEQYF.

This clonotype was detected a few times. The J gene is TRBJ1-5, the V gene TRBV19; 8 bases fit TRBD1. The CDR3 contains 17 residues. Trimming cost V 5 bases and J 4 bases; bases outside gene matches: 13. CDR1 and CDR2 (germline): LNHDA, SQIVND (reference sequence). CDR3 DNA: TGTGCCAGTAGTCAAAGGGCCGGGACAGGACTAAATCAGCCCCAGCATTTT. Protein product: CASSQRAGTGLNQPQHF. Variable domain in full (rest from reference TRBV19 and TRBJ1-5): DGGITQSPKYLFRKEGQNVTLSCEQNLNHDAMYWYRQDPGQGLRLIYYSQIVNDFQKGDIAEGYSVSREKKESFPLTVTSAQKNPTAFYLCASSQRAGTGLNQPQHFGDGTRLSIL.

This clonotype was counted at least ten times. J is TRBJ1-1 and V is TRBV12-3 or TRBV12-4, with 8 nucleotides matching TRBD1. V shed 6 bases and J 9 bases; nucleotides not matched to a gene: 3. This CDR3 spans 11 amino acids. Here the CDR3 DNA reads TGTGCCAGCAGGAGGACAGGGCAAGCTTTCTTT. Protein sequence: CASRRTGQAFF.

CDR3 DNA sequence: TGTGCCAGCAGCCCAGACCCCCTTAGGAGGGCAGATACGCAGTATTTT. It translates to CASSPDPLRRADTQYF. V usage is TRBV9 and J usage is TRBJ2-3, with TRBD2 as a possible D gene (6 bases). Trimming took 4 bases from V and 4 from J, leaving 19 bases between them. The CDR3 is 16 amino acids. Germline lookup yields CDR1 SGDLS and CDR2 YYNGEE.

Only a few counts were recorded for this clonotype. The chain links TRBV3-1 to TRBJ1-2; the D gene is possibly TRBD1 (5 bases). Trimming cost V 2 bases and J 6 bases, with 19 bases left between them. Germline lookup yields CDR1 LGHDT and CDR2 YNNKEL (reference sequence). The CDR3 is made up of 16 amino acids. CDR3 nucleotide sequence: TGTGCCAGCAGCCAAAGGCAGGGAGGAAGTAAGGATGGCTACACCTTC. Translated: CASSQRQGGSKDGYTF.

The table lists this clonotype with a few counts. V gene TRBV14 combines with J gene TRBJ2-5; D possibly uses TRBD1 or TRBD2 (5 bases each). This CDR3 contains 16 residues. CDR1 SGHDN and CDR2 FVKESK come from the germline V gene. Trimming removed 4 bases from V and 3 bases from J, with 18 bases in between. The chain's CDR3 is CASSRLDGTAKETQYF. CDR3 DNA: TGTGCCAGCAGCCGTCTCGACGGGACCGCCAAAGAGACCCAGTACTTC.

The V gene is TRBV9, the J gene TRBJ2-2; no reliable D call. The CDR3 has 14 amino acids. Germline V CDR1 and CDR2: SGDLS, YYNGEE. CDR3 DNA sequence: TGTGCGGGCCGTCGTGGGCCGAACACCGGGGAGCTGTTTTTT. Protein product: CAGRRGPNTGELFF.

In its sample, this clonotype was seen a few times. The V gene is TRBV5-5, the J gene TRBJ2-3, with TRBD2 as a possible D gene (5 bases). Germline V gene lookup returns CDR1 SGHKS and CDR2 YYEKEE (reference sequence). This CDR3 is 15 amino acids long. V lost 1 base, J lost 8 bases, and 17 bases lay in between. In DNA, the CDR3 is TGTGCCAGCAGCTTGTTGCGGACTGCCAGCAGTACGCAGTATTTT. Protein: CASSLLRTASSTQYF.

The CDR3 region has the DNA TGTGCCAGCAGCTTGTTCTCAGAGGATCAGCCCCAGCATTTT. This codes for CASSLFSEDQPQHF. J is TRBJ1-5 and V is TRBV5-6; D call uncertain. Germline V gene data show CDR1 as SGHDT and CDR2 as YYEEEE. The CDR3 has 14 amino acids. The V and J ends lost 1 base and 5 bases respectively, with 10 bases between them.

The chain uses TRBV2 and TRBJ2-7; 9 bases are a match to TRBD1. J was trimmed by 4 bases and V by 6 bases; bases with no gene match: 16. The CDR3 has 17 residues. Germline V lookup: CDR1 SNHLY, CDR2 FYNNEI. CDR3 sequence (DNA): TGTGCCAGCAGGCCTTACATACCGGGACAGGGAGATTACGAGCAGTACTTC. This sequence encodes CASRPYIPGQGDYEQYF.

This clonotype was picked up a small number of times. The V call is TRBV12-3 or TRBV12-4, the J call TRBJ2-1; TRBD2 matches at 11 bases. V was clipped by 0 bases and J by 6 bases; unmatched bases: 4. The CDR3 is made up of 16 amino acids. The CDR3 sequence is CASSLALGLAGNEQFF. The DNA of the CDR3 is TGTGCCAGCAGTTTAGCGCTAGGACTAGCGGGCAATGAGCAGTTCTTC.

This chain connects TRBV5-6 to TRBJ2-1; 7 nucleotides line up with TRBD2. Germline CDR1 is SGHDT and CDR2 is YYEEEE. This CDR3 is built from 15 residues. J was trimmed by 6 bases and V by 5 bases; bases with no gene match: 11. CDR3 bases: TGTGCCAGCAGGTCACGGACTCCGGGGGGCAATGAGCAGTTCTTC. It yields the protein CASRSRTPGGNEQFF.

This clonotype was counted ten times or more. The rearrangement uses TRBV7-8 and TRBJ1-1; the match to TRBD1 covers 7 bases. This CDR3 is 12 amino acids long. V gave up 1 base and J gave up 10 bases; unmatched junction bases: 3. CDR1 is SGHVS and CDR2 is FQNEAQ in the germline V gene. CDR3 nucleotides: TGTGCCAGCAGCTTAGTGACAGGGCCAGCTTTCTTT. This gives the protein CASSLVTGPAFF.

There are a few counts of this clonotype. The chain links TRBV7-2 to TRBJ2-7, with D possibly being TRBD1 or TRBD2 (5 bases each). The ends were cut back, 1 base at V and 3 bases at J, with 13 bases in the middle. The CDR3 totals 15 residues. Germline CDR1 SGHTA, CDR2 FQGNSA. CDR3 protein: CASSLGPGPIYEQYF. The DNA of the CDR3 is TGTGCCAGCAGCTTAGGACCGGGACCCATCTACGAGCAGTACTTC.

J is TRBJ2-2 and V is TRBV9; D remains unclear. V was pared by 0 bases and J by 3 bases, with 9 bases between. CDR3 length: 15 residues. CDR1 SGDLS and CDR2 YYNGEE come from the germline V gene. CDR3 nucleotides: TGTGCCAGCAGCGTAGCGATGGGGTACACCGGGGAGCTGTTTTTT. Its protein is CASSVAMGYTGELFF.

The J gene is TRBJ1-2, the V gene TRBV5-1; D gene uncertain. Trimming removed 0 bases from V and 7 bases from J, with 22 bases in between. Germline CDR1 and CDR2: SGHRS and YFSETQ. The CDR3 loop spans 17 amino acids. CDR3 nucleotide sequence: TGCGCCAGCAGCTTGGAGGCAGCACAATATCCATGGCGTGGCTACACCTTC. Translating it yields CASSLEAAQYPWRGYTF.

Ten or more counts support this clonotype. This chain uses TRBV20-1 with TRBJ2-1; D gene uncertain. V lost 6 bases and J 6 bases, leaving 9 bases between the germline ends. The CDR3 spans 11 residues. Germline V gene lookup returns CDR1 DFQATT and CDR2 SNEGSKA (reference sequence). CDR3 protein: CSARPSNEQFF. The CDR3 nucleotides read TGCAGTGCCCGACCGTCCAATGAGCAGTTCTTC.

V and J are TRBV28 and TRBJ2-7, with 11 bases matching TRBD2. V lost 5 bases and J lost 6; bases outside the gene matches: 9. Germline values: CDR1 MDHEN, CDR2 SYDVKM. There are 15 residues in the CDR3. The CDR3: CASSISGRAQSEQYF. The CDR3 DNA is TGTGCCAGCAGTATTAGCGGGAGGGCCCAATCCGAGCAGTACTTC. Full variable domain (missing parts from reference TRBV28 and TRBJ2-7): DVKVTQSSRYLVKRTGEKVFLECVQDMDHENMFWYRQDPGLGLRLIYFSYDVKMKEKGDIPEGYSVSREKKERFSLILESASTNQTSMYLCASSISGRAQSEQYFGPGTRLTVT.

This clonotype was counted only a few times. The V and J genes are TRBV6-5 and TRBJ2-2; the D is unclear. Trimming stripped 2 bases from V and 6 bases from J, with 13 bases between. CDR3 length: 15 amino acids. Germline lookup yields CDR1 MNHEY and CDR2 SVGAGI. The CDR3 spells CASSYGRFLSGELFF. The CDR3 DNA sequence: TGTGCCAGCAGTTACGGCAGGTTTTTATCCGGGGAGCTGTTTTTT.

Only a few counts were recorded for this clonotype. Mismatch with germline at one junction end may stem from a read error. The chain has TRBV11-1 and TRBJ2-1, with D uncertain. Looked up from germline, CDR1 is SGHAT and CDR2 is FQDESV (reference sequence). This CDR3 region has 11 residues. The CDR3 DNA reads as TGTGCCAGCAGCATCTACTATGAGCAGTTCTTC. This encodes CASSIYYEQFF.